Here is one T cell receptor beta chain with its context. This receptor's antigen is unknown. No base-level quality is on record; no much larger clone is a single base apart. The collaborating institutions used their own protocols to collect whole blood in K2EDTA tubes. Collaborator samples were shipped for TCRbeta analysis as frozen whole blood, isolated PBMCs, or DNA extracted from either sample type. This specimen comes from a study of blood T cell repertoires in COVID-19 (dated by TCRdb to the early 2020s). Regarding the research as a whole: Samples covering the acute and convalescent phases of COVID-19 were provided by collaborators in the United States, Italy and Spain. HLA class I and class II types, where available, came from metadata supplied by the sample provider rather than from assay-based typing. The dataset comprised deeply sampled blood TCRbeta repertoires from subjects exposed to, actively infected with, or recovered from COVID-19. The material from the prospective study consisted of cDNA or gDNA derived from T cells, B-cell-depleted T cells, or PBMCs. A freely available public database, intended as a resource for researchers studying the immune response to SARS-CoV-2, is where the repertoires were released. Samples were obtained from the ongoing ImmuneRACE study (first 160 participants) and from 1,000 to 1,500 subjects provided by 6 global collaborators. The sample metadata nearly always contained a de-identified subject ID, COVID-19 status, age in years and sex. Study-wide conclusions, independent of this receptor: The amount of clinical and demographic metadata varied by source and participant and was provided uncurated.

TCRbeta CDR3 regions were amplified from genomic DNA by means of the immunoSEQ Assay, a bias-controlled multiplex PCR. The authors processed their data as follows. The number of nucleated cells in each sample was estimated from the amplification of reference gene primers within the assay. Sequence reads were collapsed and filtered to measure the absolute abundance of every unique TCRbeta CDR3 rearrangement. For each sample, productive Simpson clonality was calculated as the square root of Simpson's diversity index across productive rearrangements. Imported from immuneACCESS, the table was reduced by TCRdb to in-frame sequences with V and J called. These copies leave out some clones; in studies compared against another copy, an unresolved V gene accounts for under half, and the cause of the remainder is not known. That table is the source of V, J and clone size, and D and trimming were worked out from the DNA. This sample has about 190,000 clones in its table, and 88% of those were observed once. The ten largest clones represent 1.1% of the sample.

V loses 4 bases at its end and J loses 1 base; junction bases beyond the gene matches: 9. The cysteine opens and the phenylalanine closes a CDR3 of 16 amino acids. Only the CDR3 portion is preserved as DNA: 48 bases, with reading frame beginning at the first base. CDR1 SGHKS and CDR2 YYEKEE are derived from the germline V gene (reference sequence). The chain joins TRBV5-5 to TRBJ2-7; a stretch of 9 junction bases matches TRBD1. The specimen was peripheral blood. The TCR comes from a man in his thirties or forties with acute or convalescent COVID-19. The base sequence is TGTGCCAGCAGCCAAACTCCGGGACAGGGTTCCTACGAGCAGTACTTC. Its protein product is CASSQTPGQGSYEQYF. Reference TRBV5-5 and TRBJ2-7 proteins supply the regions before and after the CDR3; the full variable domain is: DAGVTQSPTHLIKTRGQQVTLRCSPISGHKSVSWYQQVLGQGPQFIFQYYEKEERGRGNFPDRFSARQFPNYSSELNVNALLLGDSALYLCASSQTPGQGSYEQYFGPGTRLTVT.